This T cell receptor (beta chain) was observed in a study of early T cells in non-severe SARS-CoV-2 infection. Unique molecular identifiers were added to individual cDNA molecules. In TCRdb, the 5' RACE reads were re-called with MiXCR into one record per CDR3 protein. The sample lists tens of thousands of distinct CDR3 sequences; about an eighth were seen once. The CDR3 contains 17 residues. V shed 3 bases, J shed 0 bases, and the junction held 4 bases outside the gene matches. This clonotype showed up just a few times. The chain joins TRBV12-3 or TRBV12-4 to TRBJ2-3; TRBD2 agrees at 12 bases. Sequenced material: whole blood. This TCR came from an adult who was a healthcare worker with PCR-confirmed SARS-CoV-2 infection or an uninfected control (not recorded which). The CDR3 protein is CASSFLAGGPSTDTQYF. The CDR3 nucleotides are TGTGCCAGCAGTTTCCTAGCGGGGGGGCCTAGCACAGATACGCAGTATTTT.